This T cell receptor beta chain was identified in a study of T-cell memory formation after mild COVID-19. Across the whole study: Clusters of TCRs were largely donor specific.

V shed 5 bases, J shed 4 bases, and the junction held 4 bases outside the gene matches. The CDR3 is 13 residues long. Germline V CDR1 and CDR2: MNHEY, SVGAGI. Details on this clonotype: No antigen is known for it.

TCRdb used MiXCR to reprocess the 5' RACE reads, holding one entry per CDR3 protein. This table has 300,000 to 350,000 distinct CDR3 sequences, approximately 19% appearing once. General observations from the study: The finding that pre-infection memory included some responding clones suggested that cross-reactive memory joined.

The material sequenced was PBMCs or a T cell subset sorted from them (not recorded which). The sequence was collected from a man in his late teens or twenties who had mild COVID-19 (a few samples of this study predate the infection). Cell type and time point are not known. The rearrangement uses TRBV6-5 and TRBJ1-2, with 7 bases matching TRBD1. For the CDR3, the DNA is TGTGCCAGCAGTACCGGGACAGCCTATGGCTACACCTTC. Residues: CASSTGTAYGYTF.